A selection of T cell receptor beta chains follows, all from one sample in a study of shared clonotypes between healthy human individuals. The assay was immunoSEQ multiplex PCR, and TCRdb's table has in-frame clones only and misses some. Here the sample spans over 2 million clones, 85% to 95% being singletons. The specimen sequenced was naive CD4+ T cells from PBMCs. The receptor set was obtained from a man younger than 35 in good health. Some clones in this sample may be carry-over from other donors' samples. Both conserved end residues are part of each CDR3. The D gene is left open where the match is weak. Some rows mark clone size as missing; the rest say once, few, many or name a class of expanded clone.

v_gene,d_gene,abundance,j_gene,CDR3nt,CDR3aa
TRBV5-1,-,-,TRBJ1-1,TGCGCCAGCAGCTTGGATGGGTGGGGAGGGGACACTGAAGCTTTCTTT,CASSLDGWGGDTEAFF
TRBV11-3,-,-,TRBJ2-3,TGTGCCAGCAGCCCCGGGGAAGATACGCAGTATTTT,CASSPGEDTQYF
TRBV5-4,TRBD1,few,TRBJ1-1,TGTGCCAGCAGGACGGGGACAGTGTCCCCTGAAGCTTTCTTT,CASRTGTVSPEAFF
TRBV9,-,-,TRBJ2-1,TGTGCCAGCAGCGTAACGGTGGGAGATGAGCAGTTCTTC,CASSVTVGDEQFF
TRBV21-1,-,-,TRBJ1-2,TGTGCCAGCAGCGGCGGGACAGGGCGCGGCTACACCTTC,CASSGGTGRGYTF
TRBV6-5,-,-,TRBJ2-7,TGTGCCAGCAGGAAGGACGGCTACGAGCAGTACTTC,CASRKDGYEQYF
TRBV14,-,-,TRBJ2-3,TGTGCCAGCAGCCAATCCCGGCAGGGAAGTTGGACAGATACGCAGTATTTT,CASSQSRQGSWTDTQYF
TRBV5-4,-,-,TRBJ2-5,TGTGCCAGCAGCTTGGTCAGCACTCAAGAGACCCAGTACTTC,CASSLVSTQETQYF
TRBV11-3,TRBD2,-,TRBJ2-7,TGTGCCAGCAGCTTTTCTCGATCGGGAGGGGACGAGCAGTACTTC,CASSFSRSGGDEQYF
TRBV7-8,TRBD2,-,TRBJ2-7,TGTGCCAGCAGCTTAGGGGTCCAGCGGGGGACCTACGAGCAGTACTTC,CASSLGVQRGTYEQYF
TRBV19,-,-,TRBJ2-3,TGTGCCAGTAGCTTCGACAGTTCCACAGATACGCAGTATTTT,CASSFDSSTDTQYF
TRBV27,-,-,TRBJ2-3,TGTGCCAGCAGTTTAGGGCAGGGTGCGAGGGATACGCAGTATTTT,CASSLGQGARDTQYF
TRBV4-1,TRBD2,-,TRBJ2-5,TGCGCCAGCAGCCCTCCCCCCCCGGGGGAGGGGACCCAAGAGACCCAGTACTTC,CASSPPPPGEGTQETQYF
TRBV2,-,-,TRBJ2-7,TGTGCCAGCAGTGCGGCAGGATGGAACTACGAGCAGTACTTC,CASSAAGWNYEQYF
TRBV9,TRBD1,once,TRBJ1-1,TGTGCCAGCAGCCCCCCGGGACAGGAACTGGAAGCTTTCTTT,CASSPPGQELEAFF